The entry below describes one TCR beta chain. This clone turned up a few times. Its antigen is currently not known. No quality values exist for individual bases; no much larger clone is one base distant. This specimen belongs to a study of T cells after posttransplantation cyclophosphamide (TCRdb year 2016). Turning to the overall study: Using TRB sequencing, the study followed how the T cell repertoire reconstituted after myeloablative bone marrow transplantation in which posttransplantation cyclophosphamide served as GVHD prophylaxis. Because TRA and TRB clonality were tightly correlated in fewer than 10 samples, subsequent TCR analyses were focused on TRB only. Public TRB sequences were checked against a database of over 3,000 sequences associated with responses to pathogens, tumor antigens, self-antigens and alloantigens. Samples from approximately 37 PTCy-treated patients, along with samples from about 16 of their related bone marrow donors, underwent antigen receptor sequencing. In 3 patients, TRB sequencing was also performed on up to about 3 more blood samples taken 2 to 5.2 years after transplant, and in 4 patients, pretransplant blood was also TRB-sequenced. Blood from all 30 or so PTCy patients with 1-year posttransplant specimens was subjected to TRB sequencing.

What the authors observed across the whole study: Across approximately 41 patients, TRB clonality was highly associated with recipient CMV seropositivity and CMV reactivation, and PTCy diversity was similar to diversity in CNI/methotrexate controls. The TRB repertoires of T cells infiltrating skin or GI tract showed only limited overlap with the TRB repertoires of T cells in blood. At 1-2 months, donor-recipient similarity was low but rose over the first year, and the later blood repertoires were often dominated by donor CD8+ memory clones.

Peripheral blood samples were provided by related bone marrow donors on the day of marrow donation. Peripheral blood and bone marrow mononuclear cells were isolated by Ficoll-Hypaque density centrifugation and were cryopreserved. TRB sequencing used genomic DNA with the immunoSEQ assay at survey resolution or the hsTCRB kit. The original methods were these. The immunoSEQ software was used for initial read processing, and the LymphoSeq R package was used for repertoire analyses. Clonality was calculated as 1 minus normalized Shannon entropy, and the Gini coefficient was also calculated for each TRB dataset. Phenotypes of unsorted samples were inferred by mapping TRB sequences from sorted subsets of the recipient or donor onto the same recipient's unsorted samples. The immuneACCESS repertoire file appears here via TCRdb, limited to in-frame rearrangements. These files lack a portion of the clones; in checked studies, under half of the deficit traces to unresolved V genes, and the cause of the others is not known. That table is the source of V, J and clone size, and D and trimming were worked out from the DNA. For this sample, some 38,000 clones are listed, none of them singletons. 2.5% of the sample comes from the top ten.

Sequenced: PBMCs. This clonotype originated in a middle-aged man in good health, CMV-negative, and a related stem cell transplant donor.

The nucleotide sequence reads as follows: TGTGCCAGTAGTATTGAAAGGGGATCCAACTATGGCTACACCTTC. Translation gives CASSIERGSNYGYTF. The sequence links TRBV19 to TRBJ1-2; matching of 5 bases hints at TRBD1 as the D gene. Its CDR3 holds 15 amino acids, cysteine through phenylalanine. CDR3 DNA is the only sequence kept; it has 45 bases, read in frame from the first base. CDR1 and CDR2 are drawn from the germline V gene (reference sequence): LNHDA, SQIVND. Cut back by 3 bases and 2 bases, the V and J ends lie 13 bases apart.